Described below is a single TCR beta chain sequence and its context. Its cognate antigen is unknown. This may be a read error, as it is one base from a much larger clone. The sample belongs to a study of T-cell reconstitution after alpha-beta-depleted transplantation in children. It was with unique molecular identifiers that the TCRbeta library was prepared. From the PCR reads, TCRdb called clonotypes with MiXCR, one entry per CDR3 protein. The repertoire consists of approximately 290,000 distinct CDR3 sequences, with roughly 10% occurring once and the leading ten covering less than 25%. Per germline, CDR1 SGHTA and CDR2 FQGNSA. This CDR3 contains 14 residues. Study-level points and caveats: T-cell numbers and diversity, one year after transplant, stemmed largely from T cells that were newly produced.

The chain is built from TRBV7-2 and TRBJ1-5, with D maybe TRBD1 (6 bases). The sequences come from peripheral blood, collected 180 days after TCRalphabeta/CD19-depleted stem cell transplant. This clonotype was sampled from a male patient between 2 and 10 years old who had a stem cell transplant for chronic granulomatous disease, so the T cells may come from the graft donor. CDR3: CASTLMDSTQPQHF. DNA for the CDR3: TGTGCCAGCACCTTAATGGACAGCACTCAGCCCCAGCATTTT.